This T cell receptor (beta chain) was found in a study of Ad26.COV2.S vaccination and SARS-CoV-2 variants. About this clone itself: Its antigen is not identified.

Method: immunoSEQ multiplex PCR; TCRdb's copy keeps in-frame clones and lacks some. Of about 320,000 clones listed, approximately 80% were seen once; the top ten hold 2.1%. The V gene's germline CDR1 is LGHNA and CDR2 YNFKEQ. V lost 4 bases to trimming and J lost 1 base, with 7 bases between them. The CDR3 is 14 residues long. Study conclusions and caveats: Reportedly, spike-specific CD8+ and CD4+ T cell responses achieved substantial breadth once vaccination had taken place.

Sample treatment: 15 to 20 received Ad26.COV2.S at low or high dose, single or two shots; 5 received placebo; per-sample allocation not given. Day 63 after the first injection of vaccine or placebo was the sampling time. As its vector, the vaccine had Ad26, which expressed Wuhan-strain SARS-CoV-2 spike. The sequencing here drew on peripheral blood, taken in a trial of Ad26.COV2.S vaccine versus placebo. The chain combines TRBV4-2 with TRBJ2-2; tentative D call: TRBD1 (6 bases). The clonotype was recovered from a person between 18 and 65 years old who received the Ad26.COV2.S COVID-19 vaccine or a placebo. CDR3 loop: CASSRDKNTGELFF. CDR3 DNA: TGTGCCAGCAGCCGGGACAAGAACACCGGGGAGCTGTTTTTT.